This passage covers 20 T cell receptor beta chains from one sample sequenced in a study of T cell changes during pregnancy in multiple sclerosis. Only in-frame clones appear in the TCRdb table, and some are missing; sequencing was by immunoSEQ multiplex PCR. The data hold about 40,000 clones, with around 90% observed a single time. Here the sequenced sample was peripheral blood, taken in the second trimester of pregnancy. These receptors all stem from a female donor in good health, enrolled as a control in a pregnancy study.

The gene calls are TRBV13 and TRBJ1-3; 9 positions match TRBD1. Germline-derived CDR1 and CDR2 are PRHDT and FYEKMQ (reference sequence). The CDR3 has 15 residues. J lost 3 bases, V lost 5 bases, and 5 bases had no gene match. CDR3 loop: CASSVGDRVGNTIYF. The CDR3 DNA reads TGTGCCAGCAGCGTGGGGGACAGGGTTGGAAACACCATATATTTT.

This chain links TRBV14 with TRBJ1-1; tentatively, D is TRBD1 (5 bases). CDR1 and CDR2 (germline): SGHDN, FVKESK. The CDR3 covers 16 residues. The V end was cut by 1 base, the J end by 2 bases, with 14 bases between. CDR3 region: CASSQVGGRRNTEAFF. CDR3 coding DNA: TGTGCCAGCAGCCAAGTCGGGGGAAGGAGAAACACTGAAGCTTTCTTT.

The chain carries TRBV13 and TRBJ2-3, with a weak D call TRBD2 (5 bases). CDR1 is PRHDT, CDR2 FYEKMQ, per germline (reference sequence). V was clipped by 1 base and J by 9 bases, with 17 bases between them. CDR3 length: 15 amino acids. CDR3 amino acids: CASSLEEAGALTQYF. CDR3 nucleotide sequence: TGTGCCAGCAGCTTAGAGGAGGCCGGCGCCCTGACGCAGTATTTT.

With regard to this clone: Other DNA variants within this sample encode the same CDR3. The CDR3 loop reads CASSLGTGYGYTF. CDR3 coding DNA: TGCGCCAGCAGCTTGGGCACGGGCTATGGCTACACCTTC. V is TRBV5-1 and J is TRBJ1-2; D ambiguous. Trimming stripped 0 bases from V and 4 bases from J, with 7 bases between. This CDR3 is built from 13 residues. Germline V gene sequence: CDR1 SGHRS, CDR2 YFSETQ.

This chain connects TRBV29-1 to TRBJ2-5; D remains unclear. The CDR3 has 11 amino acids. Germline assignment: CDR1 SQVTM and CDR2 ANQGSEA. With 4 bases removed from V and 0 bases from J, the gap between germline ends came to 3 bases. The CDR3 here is CSVGDQETQYF. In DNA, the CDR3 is TGCAGCGTTGGAGACCAAGAGACCCAGTACTTC.

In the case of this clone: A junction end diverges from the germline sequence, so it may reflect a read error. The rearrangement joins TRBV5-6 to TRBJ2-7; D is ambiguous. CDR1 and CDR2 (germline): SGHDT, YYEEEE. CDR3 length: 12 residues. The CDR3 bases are TGTGCCAGCAGCGCGGAGCAGCTGATCGAGTTCTTC. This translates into CASSAEQLIEFF.

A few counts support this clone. CDR3 in DNA: TGTGCCAGCAGCGTAGGGGGGGAGGATCAGCCCCAGCATTTT. Amino acid sequence: CASSVGGEDQPQHF. The chain carries TRBV9 and TRBJ1-5, with D perhaps matching TRBD1 (5 bases). Germline V gives CDR1 SGDLS, CDR2 YYNGEE. V lost 0 bases to trimming and J lost 5 bases, with 9 bases between them. The CDR3 is 14 residues long.

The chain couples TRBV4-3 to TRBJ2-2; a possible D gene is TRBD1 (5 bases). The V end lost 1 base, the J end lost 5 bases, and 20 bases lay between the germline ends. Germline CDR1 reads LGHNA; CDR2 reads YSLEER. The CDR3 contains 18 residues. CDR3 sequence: CASSQVSLGAFGTGELFF. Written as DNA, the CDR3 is TGCGCCAGCAGCCAAGTATCGCTAGGGGCCTTCGGTACCGGGGAGCTGTTTTTT.

In DNA, the CDR3 is TGTGCCAGCAGTTTTTCGGGCACTGAAGCTTTCTTT. This translates into CASSFSGTEAFF. The rearrangement joins TRBV27 to TRBJ1-1; D is undetermined. Germline V CDR1 and CDR2: MNHEY, SMNVEV (reference sequence). The CDR3 has 12 amino acids. V shed 3 bases and J shed 4 bases, with 6 bases lying between them.

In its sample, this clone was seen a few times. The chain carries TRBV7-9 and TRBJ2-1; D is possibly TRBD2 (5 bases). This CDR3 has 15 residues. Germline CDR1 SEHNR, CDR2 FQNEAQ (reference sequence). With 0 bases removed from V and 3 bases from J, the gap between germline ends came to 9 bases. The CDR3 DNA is TGTGCCAGCAGCTTAGCGGGAGAGGTCTACAATGAGCAGTTCTTC. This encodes CASSLAGEVYNEQFF.

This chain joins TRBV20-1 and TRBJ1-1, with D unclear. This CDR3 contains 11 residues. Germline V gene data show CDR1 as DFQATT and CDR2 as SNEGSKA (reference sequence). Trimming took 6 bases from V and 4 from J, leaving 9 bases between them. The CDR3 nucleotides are TGCAGTGCCCTAGGGAGCACTGAAGCTTTCTTT. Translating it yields CSALGSTEAFF.

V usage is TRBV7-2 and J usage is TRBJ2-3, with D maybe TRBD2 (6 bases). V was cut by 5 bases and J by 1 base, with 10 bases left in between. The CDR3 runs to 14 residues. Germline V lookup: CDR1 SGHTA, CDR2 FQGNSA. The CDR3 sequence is CASSPGTGTDTQYF. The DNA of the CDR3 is TGTGCCAGCAGCCCAGGGACTGGCACAGATACGCAGTATTTT.

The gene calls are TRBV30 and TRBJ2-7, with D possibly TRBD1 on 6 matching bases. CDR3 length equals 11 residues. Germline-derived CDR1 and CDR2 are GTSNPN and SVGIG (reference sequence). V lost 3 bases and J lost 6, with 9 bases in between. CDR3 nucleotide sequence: TGTGCCTGGAGACCACAGGGCGAGCAGTACTTC. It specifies CAWRPQGEQYF.

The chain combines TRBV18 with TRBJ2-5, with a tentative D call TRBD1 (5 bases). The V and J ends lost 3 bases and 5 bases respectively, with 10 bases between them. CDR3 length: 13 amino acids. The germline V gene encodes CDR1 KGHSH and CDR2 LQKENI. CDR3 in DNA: TGTGCCAGCTCACCCCTAGGGGCGGAGACCCAGTACTTC. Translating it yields CASSPLGAETQYF.

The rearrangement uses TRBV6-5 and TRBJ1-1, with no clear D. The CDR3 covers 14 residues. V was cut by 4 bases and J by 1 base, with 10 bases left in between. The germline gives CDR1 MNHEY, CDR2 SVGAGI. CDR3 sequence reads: CASSFNSGNTEAFF. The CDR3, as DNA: TGTGCCAGCAGTTTCAACAGCGGGAACACTGAAGCTTTCTTT.

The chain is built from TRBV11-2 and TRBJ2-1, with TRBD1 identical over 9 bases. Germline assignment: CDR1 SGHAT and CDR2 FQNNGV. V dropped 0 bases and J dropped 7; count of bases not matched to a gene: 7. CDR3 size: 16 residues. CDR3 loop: CASSLDLGDRVNEQFF. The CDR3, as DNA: TGTGCCAGCAGCTTAGATTTGGGGGACAGGGTTAATGAGCAGTTCTTC.

The CDR3: CASSLSPQGGSNQPQHF. The CDR3 coding sequence is TGCGCCAGCAGCTTGTCACCCCAGGGTGGTAGCAATCAGCCCCAGCATTTT. The rearrangement joins TRBV5-1 to TRBJ1-5; D possibly corresponds to TRBD1 (5 bases). Looked up from germline, CDR1 is SGHRS and CDR2 is YFSETQ. V was cut by 1 base and J by 0 bases, with 14 bases left in between. The CDR3 has 17 amino acids.

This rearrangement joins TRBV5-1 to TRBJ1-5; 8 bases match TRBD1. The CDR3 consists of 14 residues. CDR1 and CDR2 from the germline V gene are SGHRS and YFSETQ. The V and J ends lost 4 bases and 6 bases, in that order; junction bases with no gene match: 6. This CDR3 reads CASSPRTGSQPQHF. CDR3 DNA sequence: TGCGCCAGCAGCCCGCGGACAGGGAGTCAGCCCCAGCATTTT.

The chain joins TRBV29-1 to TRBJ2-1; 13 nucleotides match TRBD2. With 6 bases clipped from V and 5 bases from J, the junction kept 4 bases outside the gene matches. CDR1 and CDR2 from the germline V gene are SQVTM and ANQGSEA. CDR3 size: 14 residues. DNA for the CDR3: TGCAGCGTCGACGGACTAGCGGGAGACAATGAGCAGTTCTTC. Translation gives CSVDGLAGDNEQFF.

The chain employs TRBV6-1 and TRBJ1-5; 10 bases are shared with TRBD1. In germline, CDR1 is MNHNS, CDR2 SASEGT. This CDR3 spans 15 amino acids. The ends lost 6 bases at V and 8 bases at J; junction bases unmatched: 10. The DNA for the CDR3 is TGTGCCAGCAGGGGCGGGACAGGGGTTATCAAGCCCCAGCATTTT. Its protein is CASRGGTGVIKPQHF.